Listed here are 8 T cell receptor beta chains from one sample, sequenced in a study of blood T cell repertoires in COVID-19. Clones were sequenced by immunoSEQ multiplex PCR, and TCRdb holds only the in-frame ones, with some missing. The data show approximately 100,000 clones, roughly two thirds seen once. The sequenced material came from peripheral blood. Receptors originate from an older man with acute or convalescent COVID-19.

This clone was counted at least ten times. The V gene is TRBV7-8, the J gene TRBJ2-7; a possible D gene is TRBD1 (5 bases). Looked up from germline, CDR1 is SGHVS and CDR2 is FQNEAQ. The CDR3 runs 16 residues. V lost 5 bases, J lost 0 bases, and 17 bases lay in between. The CDR3 sequence: CASSPRAGGVSYEQYF. Here the CDR3 DNA reads TGTGCCAGCAGCCCCAGGGCCGGTGGGGTCTCCTACGAGCAGTACTTC.

This chain links TRBV3-1 (or the pseudogene TRBV3-2) with TRBJ1-2; 8 bases map to TRBD1. J lost 7 bases, V lost 6 bases, and 16 bases had no gene match. CDR1 LGHDT and CDR2 YNNKEL come from the germline V gene (reference sequence). This CDR3 is built from 16 residues. The CDR3 here is CASSPPRTRGLSGYTF. CDR3 nucleotide sequence: TGTGCCAGCAGTCCACCACGGACCAGGGGGCTTAGTGGCTACACCTTC.

On this clone: Additional DNA sequences in this sample encode the identical CDR3. The chain employs TRBV5-1 and TRBJ2-1; 14 nucleotides line up with TRBD2. V gave up 4 bases and J gave up 7 bases; unmatched junction bases: 4. CDR1 and CDR2 from the germline V gene are SGHRS and YFSETQ. This CDR3 comprises 15 residues. In DNA form, the CDR3 reads TGCGCCAGCAGCCTGGGACTAGCGGGAGAAAATGAGCAGTTCTTC. Translated, it gives CASSLGLAGENEQFF. The complete variable domain, with remaining parts taken from reference TRBV5-1 and TRBJ2-1, reads KAGVTQTPRYLIKTRGQQVTLSCSPISGHRSVSWYQQTPGQGLQFLFEYFSETQRNKGNFPGRFSGRQFSNSRSEMNVSTLELGDSALYLCASSLGLAGENEQFFGPGTRLTVL.

For the CDR3, the DNA is TGTGCCAGTAGTAACCGACAGAATTCACCCCTCCACTTT. Translated, it gives CASSNRQNSPLHF. This chain joins TRBV19 and TRBJ1-6; tentatively, D is TRBD1 (5 bases). The V gene lost 4 bases and the J gene lost 7 bases, with 8 bases spanning the gap. This CDR3 spans 13 amino acids. Germline lookup yields CDR1 LNHDA and CDR2 SQIVND (reference sequence).

V and J are TRBV9 and TRBJ2-2; TRBD1 matches 9 bases. After removal of 4 bases from V and 1 base from J, the junction contained 5 bases not matched to a gene. Germline lookup yields CDR1 SGDLS and CDR2 YYNGEE. CDR3 length: 16 amino acids. The CDR3 sequence is CASSPRGQGNTGELFF. As DNA, the CDR3 is TGTGCCAGCAGCCCGAGGGGACAGGGGAACACCGGGGAGCTGTTTTTT.

The chain couples TRBV18 to TRBJ2-1, with 14 bases aligning to TRBD2. Germline V lookup: CDR1 KGHSH, CDR2 LQKENI. V dropped 2 bases and J dropped 6; count of bases not matched to a gene: 12. The CDR3 runs to 19 residues. The CDR3 loop is CASSPLHTGTSGSSNEQFF. CDR3 DNA sequence: TGTGCCAGCTCACCATTACACACCGGGACTAGCGGGAGTAGCAATGAGCAGTTCTTC.

The V call is TRBV4-3, the J call TRBJ2-7; D possibly corresponds to TRBD1 (7 bases). Germline V gene data show CDR1 as LGHNA and CDR2 as YSLEER. The CDR3 totals 17 residues. The V end lost 5 bases, the J end lost 4 bases, and 24 bases lay between the germline ends. CDR3 region: CASSASLLAGGPYEQYF. The CDR3 DNA reads as TGCGCCAGCAGCGCTTCACTCTTGGCAGGGGGGCCGTACGAGCAGTACTTC.

This clone was detected many times. V and J are TRBV25-1 and TRBJ2-7, with D tentatively TRBD1 (6 bases). V was shortened by 8 bases and J by 6 bases, with 11 bases between the two germline ends. Germline loops: CDR1 MGHDK, CDR2 SYGVNS. This CDR3 has 11 amino acids. CDR3 protein: CASVTGSEQYF. In DNA, the CDR3 is TGTGCCAGCGTAACAGGGAGCGAGCAGTACTTC.